This T cell receptor (beta chain) was sequenced in a study of human T cells and chemical hapten exposure (dated by TCRdb to the early 2020s). About the full investigation: For sensitization, 2% DPC in acetone was applied to a roughly 2 cm by roughly 2 cm area of upper inner arm skin. Most of the patients in the cohort were female, and the cohort covered alopecia areata with under or over 50% scalp involvement, alopecia totalis and alopecia universalis. Patient blood was sampled pre-sensitization (week 0) and at 2, 6 and about 24 weeks after DPC sensitization. Libraries were pooled for sequencing, and variation in per-sample TCR yields was attributed mainly to small differences in library volumes within the pool. In alopecia patients, the study followed how the peripheral blood TCR repertoire changed in vivo over primary and secondary sensitization to diphenylcyclopropenone (DPC), a hapten. Patch testing was performed on the upper back with Finn chambers containing 0.01% DPC, and the patch tests were scored after 6 days according to International Contact Dermatitis Research Group standards. Throughout the study period of 20 to 25 weeks, patients also received therapeutic DPC doses to the scalp every week. Some 29 alopecia patients gave blood for TCR sequencing at one to four time points (pre-sensitization, 2, 6 and 24 weeks).

Per the publication, the time point label means: pre-sensitization, week 0. Per the publication, the treatment or condition label means: therapeutic diphenylcyclopropenone sensitization with weekly scalp DPC. At every patch-test visit, the blood draw took place before the patch test was put on. Patients were eligible if aged 18 to 70, diagnosed with alopecia and judged suitable for DPC therapy, and pregnant patients were excluded. Total RNA was extracted from unfractionated whole blood that had been collected in Tempus Blood RNA tubes. Including cysteine and phenylalanine, the CDR3 has 12 amino acids. The sequence is cut down to CDR3 DNA, 36 bases in frame from base 1. CDR1 SEHNR and CDR2 FQNEAQ are derived from the germline V gene (reference sequence). V is clipped by 6 bases and J by 4 bases, and the sequence between their germline boundaries is 10 bases long. This clonotype was detected many times. There is no known antigen for this receptor. No much larger clone exists at a distance of one base, and base qualities are not known.

To prepare the library, RACE was applied. TCRdb lists the instrument as NextSeq 500. Library preparation attached unique molecular identifiers to individual cDNA molecules for quantitative, reproducible TCR counting. Each blood RNA sample was used to sequence both TCR alpha and TCR beta chains. The original methods were these. Samples had a median of around 92,000 TCRs, with a range from roughly 20,000 to 690,600. The Decombinator software suite was used to annotate the V, J and CDR3 of the TCR reads. Every sample was subsampled to the same number of TCRs (28,000) for the PS versus PT1 abundance plots. Expanded TCRs were defined as absent before sensitization and observed at least eight times at the 2-week time point. The public reads were run again by TCRdb, first through fastp at Q25 and then through MiXCR, and only productive beta chains were kept. Every CDR3 protein is listed once, alongside the most common genes and DNA of its rows. It is TCRdb's table, rather than the study itself, that gives the V and J calls and clone size. The sample table records more than 250,000 distinct CDR3 sequences; roughly 8.9% of these occur just once. The ten largest clonotypes hold 2% to 2.5% of the sample.

General findings and caveats noted by the study authors: Repeated subsampling changed both the strength of the expansion versus patch-test correlation and the threshold at which that correlation became significant. All patients had alopecia, a presumed autoimmune disease, so their immune response might differ from that of healthy individuals. Significantly more large CDR3 similarity clusters were formed by expanded TCRs than by pre-sensitization or healthy control sets, consistent with antigen-driven responses. The number of TCRs above 1 in 1000 frequency did not change with DPC sensitization; there was no evidence of global repertoire structure alterations. The number of PT1 expanded TCRs positively correlated with patch test score, significant at thresholds 8, 16 and 32 but not 4.

Specimen: whole blood, collected in connection with sensitization to the hapten diphenylcyclopropenone (DPC). The sequence derives from a middle-aged woman with alopecia areata. Some clones in this sample may be carry-over from other donors' samples. Here the chain combines TRBV7-9 and TRBJ2-7; 6 matching bases give a weak D call of TRBD1. The bases are TGTGCCAGCAGTCGGGACACTTACGAGCAGTACTTC. This codes for CASSRDTYEQYF. With the rest looked up from the reference TRBV7-9 and TRBJ2-7 genes rather than sequenced, the full variable domain is DTGVSQNPRHKITKRGQNVTFRCDPISEHNRLYWYRQTLGQGPEFLTYFQNEAQLEKSRLLSDRFSAERPKGSFSTLEIQRTEQGDSAMYLCASSRDTYEQYFGPGTRLTVT.